This TCR beta chain was captured by sequencing in a study of CD8+ T cells in alopecia areata. There are a few counts of this clone. Reverse transcribed after extraction, RNA yielded cDNA as the sequencing template. TCRdb keeps only in-frame clones here, not all; method: immunoSEQ multiplex PCR. The sample lists over 150,000 clones; around 60% were seen once. Germline CDR1 is LGHNT and CDR2 is FRNRAP. The CDR3 consists of 14 residues. V lost 6 bases and J 4 bases, leaving 12 bases between the germline ends. The TCR was taken from a human donor with alopecia areata. The sample in question was CD4+ T cells sorted from blood, obtained at week 0. The J gene is TRBJ2-2, the V gene TRBV12-5; D may correspond to TRBD1 or TRBD2 (5 bases each). CDR3 sequence: CASGSGLRTGELFF. The DNA for the CDR3 is TGTGCTAGTGGCTCGGGGCTTCGCACCGGGGAGCTGTTTTTT.